This T cell receptor beta chain was identified in a study of shared clonotypes between healthy human individuals. Across the study: Donors were two women and a few men aged 18 to 49.

Libraries were prepared by immunoSEQ multiplex PCR; TCRdb keeps only in-frame clonotypes and omits some of them. The table lists about 2 million clones, 85% to 95% of them singletons, with 0.1% to 0.15% in the top ten. Germline V gene sequence: CDR1 MNHEY, CDR2 SVGAGI. The CDR3 length is 15 residues. The germline V and J ends were trimmed by 6 bases and 2 bases, with 17 bases remaining between them. The sequenced material came from naive CD4+ T cells sorted from blood. The subset is: CD45RA+ positively selected. V usage is TRBV6-5 and J usage is TRBJ2-7; D is perhaps TRBD1 (6 bases). This TCR was sampled from a man between 18 and 29 years old in good health. The CDR3 DNA reads TGTGCCAGCAGCAAGACCAGGGCAGGGGCCTACGAGCAGTACTTC. As protein: CASSKTRAGAYEQYF.